Listed below are T cell receptor beta chains from one sample, sequenced in a study of human T cells and chemical hapten exposure. TCRdb analysed the RACE reads with MiXCR anew, one entry per CDR3 protein. The sample holds 180,000 or so distinct CDR3 sequences, about a fifth seen once. Material: whole blood, obtained in connection with sensitization to the hapten diphenylcyclopropenone (DPC). All receptors derive from a woman aged 50 to 65 with alopecia areata. Some clones in this sample may be carry-over from other donors' samples. Both conserved end residues are part of each CDR3. A D gene is named only where the DNA matches it firmly. Size tells how often a clone was seen (once, few, many) or the class of an expanded clone, and some rows leave it out.

CDR3nt | CDR3aa | v_gene | abundance | j_gene | d_gene
TGTGCCAGCGGGGCGGGACAGAACTATGGCTACACCTTC | CASGAGQNYGYTF | TRBV27 | few | TRBJ1-2 | TRBD1
TGCAGTGCTACCGGACAGGGATCGGCCTACGAGCAGTACTTC | CSATGQGSAYEQYF | TRBV20-1 | few | TRBJ2-7 | TRBD1
TGTGCCAGCAGTTCCCATCCCGGGACTTCCGGGAATGAGCAGTTCTTC | CASSSHPGTSGNEQFF | TRBV11-2 | few | TRBJ2-1 | .
TGTGCCAGCACCCAGGGGCTAGCGGGAGTTGAATACTTC | CASTQGLAGVEYF | TRBV7-9 | many | TRBJ2-4 | TRBD2
TGCAGCGTTGGAGGCGGAAGCTCCTACAATGAGCAGTTCTTC | CSVGGGSSYNEQFF | TRBV29-1 | . | TRBJ2-1 | .
TGTGCCAGCATGGGGAGGGAGACCCAGTACTTC | CASMGRETQYF | TRBV27 | few | TRBJ2-5 | .
TGTGCCAGCAGCTGGGACCGTTACAATGAGCAGTTCTTC | CASSWDRYNEQFF | TRBV7-2 | . | TRBJ2-1 | .
TGTGCCAGCAGCTGGGTATCCGGGAGCAAAAACGCTGAAGCTTTCTTT | CASSWVSGSKNAEAFF | TRBV5-5 | . | TRBJ1-1 | .
TGCGCCAGCAGCATCGCCGGGACCGACACCGGGGAGCTGTTTTTT | CASSIAGTDTGELFF | TRBV5-1 | . | TRBJ2-2 | .
TGTGCCATCAGTGAGGGGACAGGGACAGGGGCCAACGTCCTGACTTTC | CAISEGTGTGANVLTF | TRBV10-3 | . | TRBJ2-6 | TRBD1
TGTGCCAGCAGTCACAAAGATCAGCCCCAGCATTTT | CASSHKDQPQHF | TRBV27 | few | TRBJ1-5 | .
TGTGCCACCAGCACCCTAATCTGGACAGAGGGGTCCTACAATGAGCAGTTCTTC | CATSTLIWTEGSYNEQFF | TRBV15 | . | TRBJ2-1 | .
TGCAGCGTTATGGACATTTACGAGCAGTACTTC | CSVMDIYEQYF | TRBV29-1 | . | TRBJ2-7 | .
TGTGCCAGTAAACGGGGGCGCGGGGAGACCCAGTACTTC | CASKRGRGETQYF | TRBV12-3/TRBV12-4 | few | TRBJ2-5 | .
TGTGCCAGCAGCCAAGACAGGGGGGTTACCGGGGAGCTGTTTTTT | CASSQDRGVTGELFF | TRBV4-2 | . | TRBJ2-2 | .
TGTGCCAGCAGCCCGGTCCGGGAAACTAATTCACCCCTCCACTTT | CASSPVRETNSPLHF | TRBV5-4 | many | TRBJ1-6 | .